These 10 T cell receptor beta chains were sequenced from one sample in a study of CD8+CD57+ T cells in acquired aplastic anemia. It was genomic DNA that served as the template for profiling TCR beta VDJ and CDR3. TCRdb re-called the reads through MiXCR, storing one row per CDR3 protein. The sample gives some 140,000 distinct CDR3 sequences, roughly 49% of which show up once; more than 10% is in the top ten. All patients picked for sequencing had shown, by flow cytometry, an expansion of CD8+CD57+ cells. Material: sorted CD4+, CD8+, or CD8+CD57+ T cells (not recorded which) from PBMCs. The receptors were sampled from a human donor with aplastic anemia.

The rearrangement joins TRBV4-3 to TRBJ2-7, with D perhaps being TRBD1 or TRBD2 (6 bases each). Germline values: CDR1 LGHNA, CDR2 YSLEER. The CDR3 contains 16 residues. Trimming removed 0 bases at V and 3 bases at J, with 15 bases between. The CDR3 region has the DNA TGCGCCAGCAGCCAAGATCTGGAGGGGGAGGTCTACGAGCAGTACTTC. This codes for CASSQDLEGEVYEQYF.

This sequence joins TRBV5-1 and TRBJ2-3; 10 bases map to TRBD2. V was clipped by 4 bases and J by 5 bases; unmatched bases: 7. Germline V lookup: CDR1 SGHRS, CDR2 YFSETQ. The CDR3 is 15 residues long. CDR3 DNA: TGCGCCAGCAGCGCCGGGACTAGCGAGGGAGATACGCAGTATTTT. Protein sequence: CASSAGTSEGDTQYF.

In its sample, this clonotype was seen a few times. The genes are TRBV2 and TRBJ1-6; D is undetermined. The CDR3 is 14 amino acids. Germline CDR1 SNHLY, CDR2 FYNNEI. Trimming removed 6 bases at V and 3 bases at J, with 9 bases between. The CDR3 region has the DNA TGTGCCAGCAGGAGGCGTCTCTATAATTCACCCCTCCACTTT. Encoded protein: CASRRRLYNSPLHF.

The sample holds one count of this clonotype. The chain has TRBV5-4 and TRBJ2-7; D perhaps matches TRBD2 (6 bases). V shed 0 bases and J shed 0 bases, with 10 bases lying between them. This CDR3 is built from 15 residues. Germline CDR1 reads SGHNT; CDR2 reads YYREEE (reference sequence). The CDR3 sequence: CASSLGGTRSYEQYF. The CDR3 region has the DNA TGTGCCAGCAGCTTGGGAGGGACTCGCTCCTACGAGCAGTACTTC.

This clonotype was seen more than once but under ten times. The gene calls are TRBV11-2 and TRBJ1-5; D is perhaps TRBD1 (5 bases). V lost 3 bases and J 9 bases, leaving 27 bases between the germline ends. This CDR3 has 18 amino acids. The germline gives CDR1 SGHAT, CDR2 FQNNGV. The CDR3 sequence: CASSLGGRTLGLSWPQHF. CDR3 bases: TGTGCCAGCAGCTTGGGGGGACGGACGCTTGGGCTCTCTTGGCCCCAGCATTTT. Full variable domain (missing parts from reference TRBV11-2 and TRBJ1-5): EAGVAQSPRYKIIEKRQSVAFWCNPISGHATLYWYQQILGQGPKLLIQFQNNGVVDDSQLPKDRFSAERLKGVDSTLKIQPAKLEDSAVYLCASSLGGRTLGLSWPQHFGDGTRLSIL.

The rearrangement uses TRBV6-2 or TRBV6-3 and TRBJ1-1; 8 positions agree with TRBD1. Germline-derived CDR1 and CDR2 are MNHEY and SVGEGT. The CDR3 is 13 residues long. V lost 6 bases, J lost 2 bases, and 2 bases stayed unmatched. CDR3 sequence: CASSRGQNTEAFF. The DNA of the CDR3 is TGTGCCAGCAGCAGGGGGCAAAACACTGAAGCTTTCTTT.

The chain combines TRBV11-1 with TRBJ2-5, with a tentative D call TRBD1 (5 bases). This CDR3 has 18 residues. Germline values: CDR1 SGHAT, CDR2 FQDESV (reference sequence). Trimming cost V 0 bases and J 5 bases, with 22 bases left between them. CDR3 region: CASSLAPNPGLGMETQYF. CDR3 sequence (DNA): TGTGCCAGCAGCTTAGCTCCCAATCCAGGGTTAGGCATGGAGACCCAGTACTTC.

In the case of this clonotype: This clone may be a read error of a much larger clone one base away. The chain recombines TRBV6-2 or TRBV6-3 with TRBJ1-2, with D possibly being TRBD1 (5 bases). CDR1 is MNHEY, CDR2 SVGEGT, per germline. Trimming removed 4 bases at V and 14 bases at J, with 20 bases between. This CDR3 region has 13 residues. DNA of the CDR3: TGTGCCAGCAGTTTCGGCCAGGGCATGCTACAGACCTTC. It is translated as CASSFGQGMLQTF.

This clonotype was detected only a few times. The CDR3 nucleotides are TGTGCCAGCAGCTTAGCTTCCGAGACCCAGTACTTC. It is translated as CASSLASETQYF. The rearrangement joins TRBV7-9 to TRBJ2-5; no clear D gene. The germline V gene encodes CDR1 SEHNR and CDR2 FQNEAQ (reference sequence). The V end lost 0 bases, the J end lost 5 bases, and 4 bases lay between the germline ends. This CDR3 contains 12 residues.

This chain links TRBV9 with TRBJ2-5; 7 nucleotides line up with TRBD2. Trimming took 7 bases from V and 2 from J; bases not matched to a gene: 11. This CDR3 contains 15 residues. In germline, CDR1 is SGDLS, CDR2 YYNGEE. CDR3 loop: CASGGASGGQETQYF. In DNA, the CDR3 is TGTGCCAGCGGCGGAGCTAGCGGAGGACAAGAGACCCAGTACTTC. Looking up the rest from reference TRBV9 and TRBJ2-5 gives the full variable domain: DSGVTQTPKHLITATGQRVTLRCSPRSGDLSVYWYQQSLDQGLQFLIQYYNGEERAKGNILERFSAQQFPDLHSELNLSSLELGDSALYFCASGGASGGQETQYFGPGTRLLVL.